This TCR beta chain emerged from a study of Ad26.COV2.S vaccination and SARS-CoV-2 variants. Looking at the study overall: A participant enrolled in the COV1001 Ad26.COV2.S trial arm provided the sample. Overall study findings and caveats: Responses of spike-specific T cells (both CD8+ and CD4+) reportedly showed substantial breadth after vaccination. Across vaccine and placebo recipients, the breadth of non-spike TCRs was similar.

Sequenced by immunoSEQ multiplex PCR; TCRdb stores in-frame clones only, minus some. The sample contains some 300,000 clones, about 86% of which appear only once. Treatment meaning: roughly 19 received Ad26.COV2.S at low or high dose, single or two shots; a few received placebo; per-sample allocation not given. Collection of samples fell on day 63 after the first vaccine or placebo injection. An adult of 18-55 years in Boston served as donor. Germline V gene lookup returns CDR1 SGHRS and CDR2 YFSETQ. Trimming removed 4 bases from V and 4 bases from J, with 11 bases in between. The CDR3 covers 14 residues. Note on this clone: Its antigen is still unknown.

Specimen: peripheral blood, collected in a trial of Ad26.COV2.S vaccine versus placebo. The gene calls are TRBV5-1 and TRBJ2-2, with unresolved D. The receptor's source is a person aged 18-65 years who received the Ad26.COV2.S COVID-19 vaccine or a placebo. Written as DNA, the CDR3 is TGCGCCAGCAGCCCCGGTCCGGGCACCGGGGAGCTGTTTTTT. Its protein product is CASSPGPGTGELFF.